This TCR beta chain was sequenced during a study of spatial heterogeneity in lung cancer. Documented time point: sample taken at primary tumor resection. Approximately 70 TRACERx patients with early, untreated non-small cell lung cancer donated samples. Extraction of whole RNA from tumor, nontumor lung or frozen PBMC preceded unsorted sequencing. TCRdb redid the calling of the 5' RACE reads with MiXCR, one entry per CDR3 protein. The sample lists 3,000 to 4,500 distinct CDR3 sequences; under 6% were seen once. Findings and limits, study-wide: Counts of expanded alpha and beta TCRs within tumors tracked the tumor nonsynonymous mutation count. Ubiquitous and regional expanded TCR counts tracked ubiquitous and regional nonsynonymous mutations, respectively. The recorded estimate of tumor T cell coverage is 6% to 7% for alpha chains and about 14% for beta chains.

The CDR3 runs 15 residues. Germline V gene sequence: CDR1 KGHSH, CDR2 LQKENI. Trimming left V 6 bases short and J 2 bases short, with 11 bases between. As for this clonotype: Its antigen is not known. As an off-target read in a library built for alpha chains, this beta chain has a frequency of little significance.

The sequences come from lung tumor tissue, collected at surgery. This receptor was identified in a female donor with early-stage non-small cell lung cancer. This chain uses TRBV18 with TRBJ2-6, with a weak D call TRBD1 (5 bases). The CDR3 here is CASSPGITGANVLTF. The DNA of the CDR3 is TGTGCCAGCTCTCCAGGGATTACTGGGGCCAACGTCCTGACTTTC. The complete variable domain, with remaining parts taken from reference TRBV18 and TRBJ2-6, reads NAGVMQNPRHLVRRRGQEARLRCSPMKGHSHVYWYRQLPEEGLKFMVYLQKENIIDESGMPKERFSAEFPKEGPSILRIQQVVRGDSAAYFCASSPGITGANVLTFGAGSRLTVL.